In its sample, the clone carrying this T cell receptor (beta chain) was seen many times. These data come from a study of identical twins. Trimming removed 5 bases at V and 5 bases at J, with 9 bases between. This CDR3 is built from 12 residues. MiXCR, applied by TCRdb to the 5' RACE reads, yields one record per CDR3 protein. The sample lists hundreds of thousands of distinct CDR3 sequences, 6.5% to 9.5% occurring once. The same specimen was also included in a second study, on yellow fever vaccine responses in identical twins.

This TCR came from a woman aged 18-29 years in good health. V gene TRBV12-3 or TRBV12-4 combines with J gene TRBJ1-1, with D uncertain. The sample comprised memory (CD45RO+) T cells sorted from blood. CDR3 residues: CASSNTATEAFF. The CDR3 DNA reads TGTGCCAGCAGTAATACAGCGACTGAAGCTTTCTTT.